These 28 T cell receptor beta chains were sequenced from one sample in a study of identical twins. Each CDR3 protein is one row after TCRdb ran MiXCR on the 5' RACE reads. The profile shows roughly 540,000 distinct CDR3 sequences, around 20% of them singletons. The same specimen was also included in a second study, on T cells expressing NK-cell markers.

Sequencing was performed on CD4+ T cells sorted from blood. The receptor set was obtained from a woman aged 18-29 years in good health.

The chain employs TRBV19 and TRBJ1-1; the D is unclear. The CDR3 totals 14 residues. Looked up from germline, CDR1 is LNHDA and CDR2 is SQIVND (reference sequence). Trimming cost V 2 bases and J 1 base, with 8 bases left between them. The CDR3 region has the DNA TGTGCCAGTAGTATACGGACCGAGAACACTGAAGCTTTCTTT. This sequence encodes CASSIRTENTEAFF. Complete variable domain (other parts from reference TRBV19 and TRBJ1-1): DGGITQSPKYLFRKEGQNVTLSCEQNLNHDAMYWYRQDPGQGLRLIYYSQIVNDFQKGDIAEGYSVSREKKESFPLTVTSAQKNPTAFYLCASSIRTENTEAFFGQGTRLTVV.

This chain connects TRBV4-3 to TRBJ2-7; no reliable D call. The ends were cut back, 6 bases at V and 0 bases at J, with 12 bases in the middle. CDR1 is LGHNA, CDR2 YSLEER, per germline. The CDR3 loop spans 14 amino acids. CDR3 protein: CASRLPTLSYEQYF. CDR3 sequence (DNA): TGCGCCAGCAGGCTACCTACCCTCTCCTACGAGCAGTACTTC.

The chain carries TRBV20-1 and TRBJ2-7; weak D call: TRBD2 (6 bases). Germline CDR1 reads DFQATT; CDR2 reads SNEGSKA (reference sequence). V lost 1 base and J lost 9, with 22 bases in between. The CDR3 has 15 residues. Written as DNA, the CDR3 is TGCAGTGCTAGAGCTACCAACCCTTTCGGGAGCGGGCAGTACTTC. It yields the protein CSARATNPFGSGQYF.

CDR3 sequence: CSAPGQGGEKLFF. CDR3 bases: TGCAGTGCCCCGGGACAGGGGGGTGAAAAACTGTTTTTT. The chain couples TRBV20-1 to TRBJ1-4; 11 nucleotides agree with TRBD1. From germline, CDR1 is DFQATT and CDR2 SNEGSKA (reference sequence). V was pared by 6 bases and J by 7 bases, with 4 bases of the junction left unmatched. The CDR3 loop spans 13 amino acids.

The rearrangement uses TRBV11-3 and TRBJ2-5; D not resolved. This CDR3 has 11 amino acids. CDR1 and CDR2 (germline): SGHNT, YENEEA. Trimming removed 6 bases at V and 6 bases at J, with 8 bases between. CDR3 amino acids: CASRNGQTQYF. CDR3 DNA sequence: TGTGCCAGCAGGAACGGGCAGACCCAGTACTTC.

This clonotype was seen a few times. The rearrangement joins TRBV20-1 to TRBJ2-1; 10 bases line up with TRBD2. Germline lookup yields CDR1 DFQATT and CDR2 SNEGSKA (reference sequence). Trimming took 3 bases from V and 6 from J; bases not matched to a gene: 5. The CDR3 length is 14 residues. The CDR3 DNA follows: TGCAGTGCTAGTATCCTAGCGGGAGCCAATGAGCAGTTCTTC. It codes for CSASILAGANEQFF.

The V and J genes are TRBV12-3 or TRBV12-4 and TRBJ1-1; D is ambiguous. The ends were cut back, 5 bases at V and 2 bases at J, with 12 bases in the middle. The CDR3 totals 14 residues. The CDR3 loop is CASSRMWVNTEAFF. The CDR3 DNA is TGTGCCAGCAGTCGAATGTGGGTAAACACTGAAGCTTTCTTT.

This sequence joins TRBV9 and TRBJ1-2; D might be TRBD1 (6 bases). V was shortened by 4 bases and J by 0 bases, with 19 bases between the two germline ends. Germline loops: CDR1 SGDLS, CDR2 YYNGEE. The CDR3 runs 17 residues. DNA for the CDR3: TGTGCCAGCAGCCCGATAAGGCGGGGGCTAACTAACTATGGCTACACCTTC. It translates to CASSPIRRGLTNYGYTF.

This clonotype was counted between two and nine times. In DNA, the CDR3 is TGTGCCAGCAGTGAAAGACAGCCGATAGCAGCTTTCTTT. This encodes CASSERQPIAAFF. The chain recombines TRBV6-1 with TRBJ1-1; tentative D call: TRBD1 (5 bases). Trimming shortened V by 2 bases and J by 10 bases, and 14 bases separated the two germline ends. Germline CDR1 is MNHNS and CDR2 is SASEGT. This CDR3 region has 13 residues.

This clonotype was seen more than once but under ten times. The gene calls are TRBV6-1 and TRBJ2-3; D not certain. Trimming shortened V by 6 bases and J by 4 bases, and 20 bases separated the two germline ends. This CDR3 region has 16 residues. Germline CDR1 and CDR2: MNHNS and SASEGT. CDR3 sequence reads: CASRGSSAGRADTQYF. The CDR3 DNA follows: TGTGCCAGCAGAGGGTCCAGCGCCGGCCGGGCAGATACGCAGTATTTT.

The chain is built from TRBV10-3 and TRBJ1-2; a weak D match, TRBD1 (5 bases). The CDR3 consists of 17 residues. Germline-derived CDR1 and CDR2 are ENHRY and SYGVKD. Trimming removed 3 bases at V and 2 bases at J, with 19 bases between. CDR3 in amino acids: CAISDGQGKFENYGYTF. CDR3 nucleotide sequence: TGTGCCATCAGTGATGGGCAGGGAAAGTTCGAGAACTATGGCTACACCTTC.

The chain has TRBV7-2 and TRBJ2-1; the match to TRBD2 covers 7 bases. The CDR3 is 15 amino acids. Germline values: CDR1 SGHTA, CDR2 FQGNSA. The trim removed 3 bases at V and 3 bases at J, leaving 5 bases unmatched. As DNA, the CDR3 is TGTGCCAGCAGCTTTGGGTCTAGCGGCTACAATGAGCAGTTCTTC. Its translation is CASSFGSSGYNEQFF.

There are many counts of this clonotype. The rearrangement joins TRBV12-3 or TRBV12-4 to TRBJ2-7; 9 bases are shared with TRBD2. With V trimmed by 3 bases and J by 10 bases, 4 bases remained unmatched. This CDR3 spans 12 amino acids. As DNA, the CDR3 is TGTGCCAGCAGTTTGTCCGGGACTAGCCAGTACTTC. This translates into CASSLSGTSQYF.

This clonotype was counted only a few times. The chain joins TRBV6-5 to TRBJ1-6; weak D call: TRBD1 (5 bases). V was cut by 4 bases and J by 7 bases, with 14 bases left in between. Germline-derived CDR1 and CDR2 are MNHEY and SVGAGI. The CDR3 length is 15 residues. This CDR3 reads CASSLFSAGNSPLHF. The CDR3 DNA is TGTGCCAGCAGTTTGTTCAGCGCAGGGAATTCACCCCTCCACTTT.

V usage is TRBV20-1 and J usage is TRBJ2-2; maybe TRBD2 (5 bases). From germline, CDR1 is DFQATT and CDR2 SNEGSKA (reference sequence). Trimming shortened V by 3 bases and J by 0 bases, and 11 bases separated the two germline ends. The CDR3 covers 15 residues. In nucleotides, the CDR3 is TGCAGTGCTAGTCGGGCCGGGACGAACACCGGGGAGCTGTTTTTT. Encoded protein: CSASRAGTNTGELFF.

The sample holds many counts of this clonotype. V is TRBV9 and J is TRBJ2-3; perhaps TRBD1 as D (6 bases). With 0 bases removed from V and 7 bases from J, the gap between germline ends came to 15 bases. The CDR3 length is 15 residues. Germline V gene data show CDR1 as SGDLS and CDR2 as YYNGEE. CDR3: CASSVDRTVRNTQYF. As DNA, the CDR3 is TGTGCCAGCAGCGTAGACCGGACAGTACGAAATACGCAGTATTTT.

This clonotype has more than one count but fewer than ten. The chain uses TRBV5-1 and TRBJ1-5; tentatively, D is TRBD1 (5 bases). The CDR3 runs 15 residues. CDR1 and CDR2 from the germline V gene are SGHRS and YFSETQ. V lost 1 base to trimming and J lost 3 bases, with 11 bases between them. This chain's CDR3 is CASSLWGSYNQPQHF. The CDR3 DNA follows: TGCGCCAGCAGCTTGTGGGGGTCCTACAATCAGCCCCAGCATTTT.

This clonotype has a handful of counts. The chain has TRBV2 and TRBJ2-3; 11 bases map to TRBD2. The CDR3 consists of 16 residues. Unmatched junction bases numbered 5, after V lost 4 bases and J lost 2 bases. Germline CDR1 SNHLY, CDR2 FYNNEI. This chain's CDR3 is CASSVPTSGDTDTQYF. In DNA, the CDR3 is TGTGCCAGCAGTGTCCCGACTAGCGGGGACACAGATACGCAGTATTTT.

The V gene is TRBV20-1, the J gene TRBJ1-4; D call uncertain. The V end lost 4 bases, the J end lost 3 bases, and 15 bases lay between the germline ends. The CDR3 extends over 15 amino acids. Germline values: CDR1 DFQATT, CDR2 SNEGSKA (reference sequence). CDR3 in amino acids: CSAIPPGMANEKLFF. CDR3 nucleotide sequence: TGCAGTGCTATACCCCCGGGGATGGCTAATGAAAAACTGTTTTTT.

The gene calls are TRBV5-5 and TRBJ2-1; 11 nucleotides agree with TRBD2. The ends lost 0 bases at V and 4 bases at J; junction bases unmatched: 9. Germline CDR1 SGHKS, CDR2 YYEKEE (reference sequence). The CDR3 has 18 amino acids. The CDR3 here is CASSLEQAGTSGYNEQFF. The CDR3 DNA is TGTGCCAGCAGCTTGGAGCAGGCTGGGACTAGCGGATACAATGAGCAGTTCTTC.

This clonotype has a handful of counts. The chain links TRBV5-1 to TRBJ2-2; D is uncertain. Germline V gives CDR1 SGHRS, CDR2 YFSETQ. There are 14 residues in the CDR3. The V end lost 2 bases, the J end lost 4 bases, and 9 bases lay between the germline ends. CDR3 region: CASSFTLATGELFF. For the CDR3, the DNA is TGCGCCAGCAGCTTCACATTGGCCACCGGGGAGCTGTTTTTT.

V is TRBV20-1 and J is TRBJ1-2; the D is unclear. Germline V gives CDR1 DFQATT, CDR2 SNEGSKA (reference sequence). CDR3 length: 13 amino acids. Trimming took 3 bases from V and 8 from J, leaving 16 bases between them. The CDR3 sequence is CSASGGNQRGYTF. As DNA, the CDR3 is TGCAGTGCTAGTGGCGGCAATCAAAGGGGCTACACCTTC.

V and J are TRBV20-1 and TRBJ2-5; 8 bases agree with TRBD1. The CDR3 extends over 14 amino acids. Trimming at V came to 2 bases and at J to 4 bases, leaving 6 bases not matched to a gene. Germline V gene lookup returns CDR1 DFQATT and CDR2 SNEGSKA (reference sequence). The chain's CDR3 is CSARTTGGGETQYF. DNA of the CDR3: TGCAGTGCTAGAACCACAGGGGGAGGAGAGACCCAGTACTTC.

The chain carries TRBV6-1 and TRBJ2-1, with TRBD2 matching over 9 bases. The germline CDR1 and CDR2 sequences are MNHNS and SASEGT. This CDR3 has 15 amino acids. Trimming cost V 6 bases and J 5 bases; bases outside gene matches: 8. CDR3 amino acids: CASRLTSGHHNEQFF. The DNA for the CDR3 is TGTGCCAGCAGGCTGACTAGCGGCCACCACAATGAGCAGTTCTTC.

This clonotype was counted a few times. CDR3 DNA sequence: TGTGCCAGCAGCTTAGGGGACGTCCCTCAGCCCCAGCATTTT. It encodes CASSLGDVPQPQHF. The gene calls are TRBV7-9 and TRBJ1-5; a possible D gene is TRBD1 (5 bases). The CDR3 totals 14 residues. The germline V and J ends were trimmed by 1 base and 6 bases, with 10 bases remaining between them. Per the germline V gene, CDR1 is SEHNR and CDR2 is FQNEAQ (reference sequence).

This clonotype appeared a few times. The CDR3 coding sequence is TGCAGCGTTGATCCAGGGGCATACACTGAAGCTTTCTTT. It yields the protein CSVDPGAYTEAFF. The chain uses TRBV29-1 and TRBJ1-1; perhaps TRBD1 as D (6 bases). CDR3 length equals 13 residues. Trimming took 3 bases from V and 3 from J, leaving 11 bases between them. Germline values: CDR1 SQVTM, CDR2 ANQGSEA.

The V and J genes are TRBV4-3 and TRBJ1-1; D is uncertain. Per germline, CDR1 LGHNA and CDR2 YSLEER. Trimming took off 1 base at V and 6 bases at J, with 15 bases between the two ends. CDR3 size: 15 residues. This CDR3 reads CASSQASRERAEAFF. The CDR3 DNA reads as TGCGCCAGCAGCCAAGCTTCAAGGGAACGGGCTGAAGCTTTCTTT.

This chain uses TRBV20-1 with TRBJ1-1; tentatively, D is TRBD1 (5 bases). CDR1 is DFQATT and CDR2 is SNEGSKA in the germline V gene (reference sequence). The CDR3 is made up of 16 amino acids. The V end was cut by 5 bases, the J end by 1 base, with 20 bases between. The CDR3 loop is CSAPRRAGSGNTEAFF. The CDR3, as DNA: TGCAGTGCTCCGCGGCGGGCAGGGAGTGGGAACACTGAAGCTTTCTTT.